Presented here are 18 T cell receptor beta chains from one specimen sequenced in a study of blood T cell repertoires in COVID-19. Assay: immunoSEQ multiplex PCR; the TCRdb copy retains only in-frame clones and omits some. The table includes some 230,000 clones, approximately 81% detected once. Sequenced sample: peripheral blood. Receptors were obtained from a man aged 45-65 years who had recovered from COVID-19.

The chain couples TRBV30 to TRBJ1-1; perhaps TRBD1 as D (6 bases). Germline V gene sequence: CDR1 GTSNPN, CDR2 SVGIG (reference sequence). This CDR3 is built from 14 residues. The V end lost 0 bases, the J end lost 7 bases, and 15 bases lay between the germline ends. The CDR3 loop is CAWSVIQGVGEAFF. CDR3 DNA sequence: TGTGCCTGGAGTGTAATACAGGGAGTTGGTGAAGCTTTCTTT.

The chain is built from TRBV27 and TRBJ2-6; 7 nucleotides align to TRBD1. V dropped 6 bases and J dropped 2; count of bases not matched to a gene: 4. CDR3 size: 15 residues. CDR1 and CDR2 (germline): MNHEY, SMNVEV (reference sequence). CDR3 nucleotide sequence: TGTGCCAGCAGCTTCGACAGGGCTGGGGCCAACGTCCTGACTTTC. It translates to CASSFDRAGANVLTF.

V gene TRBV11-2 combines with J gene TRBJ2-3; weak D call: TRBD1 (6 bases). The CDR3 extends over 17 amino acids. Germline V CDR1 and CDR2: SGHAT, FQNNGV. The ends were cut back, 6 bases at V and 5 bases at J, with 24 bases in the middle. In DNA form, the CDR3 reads TGTGCCAGCAGGTGGGAACGGGACATTCCCCTTCGAGATACGCAGTATTTT. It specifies CASRWERDIPLRDTQYF. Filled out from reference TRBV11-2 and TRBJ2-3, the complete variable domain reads EAGVAQSPRYKIIEKRQSVAFWCNPISGHATLYWYQQILGQGPKLLIQFQNNGVVDDSQLPKDRFSAERLKGVDSTLKIQPAKLEDSAVYLCASRWERDIPLRDTQYFGPGTRLTVL.

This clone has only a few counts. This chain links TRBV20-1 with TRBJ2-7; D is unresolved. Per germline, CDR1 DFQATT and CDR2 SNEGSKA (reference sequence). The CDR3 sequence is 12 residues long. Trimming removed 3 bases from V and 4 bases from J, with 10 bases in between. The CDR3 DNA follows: TGCAGTGCTAGTCCTCTAATATACGAGCAGTACTTC. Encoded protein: CSASPLIYEQYF.

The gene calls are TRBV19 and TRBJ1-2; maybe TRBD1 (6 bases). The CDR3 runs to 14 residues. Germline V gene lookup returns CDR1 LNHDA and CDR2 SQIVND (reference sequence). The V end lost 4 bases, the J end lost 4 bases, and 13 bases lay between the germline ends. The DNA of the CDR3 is TGTGCCAGTAGTACACAGGGCGCGGGCTATGGCTACACCTTC. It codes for CASSTQGAGYGYTF.

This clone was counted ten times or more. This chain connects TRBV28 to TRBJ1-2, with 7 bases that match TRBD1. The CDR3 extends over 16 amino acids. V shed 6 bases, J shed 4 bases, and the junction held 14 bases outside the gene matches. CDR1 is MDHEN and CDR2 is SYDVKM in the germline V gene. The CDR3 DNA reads TGTGCCAGCAGGGGGCCAGGGACAGAGAGCCGCTATGGCTACACCTTC. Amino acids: CASRGPGTESRYGYTF.

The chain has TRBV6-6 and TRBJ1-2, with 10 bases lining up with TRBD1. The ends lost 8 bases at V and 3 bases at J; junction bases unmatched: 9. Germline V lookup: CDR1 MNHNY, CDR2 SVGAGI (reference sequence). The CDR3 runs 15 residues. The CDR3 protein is CASALGDRGDYGYTF. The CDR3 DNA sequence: TGTGCCAGCGCGCTAGGGGACAGGGGTGACTATGGCTACACCTTC.

Written as DNA, the CDR3 is TGTGCCAGCAGCCCGAGCACAGGGGGCCACGACTACGGGGAGCTGTTTTTT. Translated, it gives CASSPSTGGHDYGELFF. The rearrangement links TRBV7-8 to TRBJ2-2; 9 bases align to TRBD1. Unmatched junction bases numbered 14, after V lost 5 bases and J lost 7 bases. The CDR3 is made up of 17 amino acids. Germline-derived CDR1 and CDR2 are SGHVS and FQNEAQ. Combining the CDR3 with reference TRBV7-8 and TRBJ2-2 gives the whole variable domain GAGVSQSPRYKVAKRGQDVALRCDPISGHVSLFWYQQALGQGPEFLTYFQNEAQLDKSGLPSDRFFAERPEGSVSTLKIQRTQQEDSAVYLCASSPSTGGHDYGELFFGEGSRLTVL.

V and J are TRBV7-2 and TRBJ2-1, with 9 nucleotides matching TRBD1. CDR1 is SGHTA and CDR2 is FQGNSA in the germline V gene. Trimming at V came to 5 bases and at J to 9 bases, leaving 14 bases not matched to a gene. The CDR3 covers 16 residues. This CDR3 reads CASSLQSTGGGIEQFF. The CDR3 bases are TGTGCCAGCAGCCTCCAATCGACAGGGGGAGGAATTGAGCAGTTCTTC.

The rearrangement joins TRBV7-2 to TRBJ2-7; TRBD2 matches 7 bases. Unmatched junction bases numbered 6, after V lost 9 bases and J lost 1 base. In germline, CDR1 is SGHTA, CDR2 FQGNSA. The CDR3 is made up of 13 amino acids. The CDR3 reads CASSDGRSYEQYF. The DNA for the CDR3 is TGTGCCAGTTCCGACGGGAGGTCCTACGAGCAGTACTTC.

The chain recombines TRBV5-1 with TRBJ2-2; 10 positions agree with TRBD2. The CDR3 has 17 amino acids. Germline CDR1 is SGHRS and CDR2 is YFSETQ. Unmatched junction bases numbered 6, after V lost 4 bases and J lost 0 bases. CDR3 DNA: TGCGCCAGCAGCGCAACAACTAGCGGGACGAACACCGGGGAGCTGTTTTTT. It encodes CASSATTSGTNTGELFF.

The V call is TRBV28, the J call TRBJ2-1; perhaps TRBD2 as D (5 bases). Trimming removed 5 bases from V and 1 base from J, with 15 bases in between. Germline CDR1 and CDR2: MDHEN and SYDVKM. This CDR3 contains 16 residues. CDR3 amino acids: CASSPPLGGSYNEQFF. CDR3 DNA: TGTGCCAGCAGTCCTCCATTAGGAGGATCCTACAATGAGCAGTTCTTC.

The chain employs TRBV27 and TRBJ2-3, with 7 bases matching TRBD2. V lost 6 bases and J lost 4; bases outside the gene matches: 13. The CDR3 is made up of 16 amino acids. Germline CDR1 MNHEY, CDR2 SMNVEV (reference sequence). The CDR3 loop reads CASSPRWRELPDTQYF. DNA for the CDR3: TGTGCCAGCAGCCCCAGGTGGCGGGAGTTACCAGATACGCAGTATTTT.

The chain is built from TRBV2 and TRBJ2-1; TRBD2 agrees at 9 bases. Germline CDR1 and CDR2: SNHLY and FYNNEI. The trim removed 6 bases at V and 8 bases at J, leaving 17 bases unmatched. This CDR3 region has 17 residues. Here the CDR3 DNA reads TGTGCCAGCAGCGACGGGCGGGGGCTAGCGGGAAAGGATGAGCAGTTCTTC. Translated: CASSDGRGLAGKDEQFF.

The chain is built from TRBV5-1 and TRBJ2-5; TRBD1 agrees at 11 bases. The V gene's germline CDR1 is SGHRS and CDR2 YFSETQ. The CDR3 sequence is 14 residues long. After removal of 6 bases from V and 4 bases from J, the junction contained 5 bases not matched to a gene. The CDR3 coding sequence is TGCGCCAGCAACCAAGGGACAGGGGGAGAGACCCAGTACTTC. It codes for CASNQGTGGETQYF.

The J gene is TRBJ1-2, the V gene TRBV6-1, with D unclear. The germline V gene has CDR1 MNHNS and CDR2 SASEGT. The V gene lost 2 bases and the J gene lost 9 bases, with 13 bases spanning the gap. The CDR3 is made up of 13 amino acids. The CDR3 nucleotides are TGTGCCAGCAGTGAATGGGCAGAGAAGCGCTACACCTTC. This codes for CASSEWAEKRYTF.

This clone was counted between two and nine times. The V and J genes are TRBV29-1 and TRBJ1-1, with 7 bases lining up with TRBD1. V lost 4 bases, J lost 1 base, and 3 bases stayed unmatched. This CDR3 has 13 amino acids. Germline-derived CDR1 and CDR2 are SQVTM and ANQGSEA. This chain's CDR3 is CSVARQGNTEAFF. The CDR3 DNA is TGCAGCGTTGCCCGACAGGGGAACACTGAAGCTTTCTTT.

The CDR3 is CASSLIRTGRSTGELFF. The CDR3 DNA sequence: TGTGCCAGCAGCTTAATCCGGACAGGGAGGTCCACCGGGGAGCTGTTTTTT. The rearrangement uses TRBV7-9 and TRBJ2-2; 8 bases align to TRBD1. The length of the CDR3 is 17 residues. V lost 2 bases and J lost 4; bases outside the gene matches: 9. Germline loops: CDR1 SEHNR, CDR2 FQNEAQ (reference sequence).